The 20 T cell receptor beta chains listed next were all sequenced from one sample in a study of shared clonotypes between healthy human individuals (dated by TCRdb to the early 2020s). Library method: the immunoSEQ multiplex PCR assay. This immuneACCESS table, as held by TCRdb, lists in-frame sequences with V and J called but not all clones. Of the missing ones, under half trace to an unresolved V gene in checked studies; the others have no known cause. The sample table holds fewer than 1.8 million clones, of which roughly 98.5% were seen once. Around 0.33% of the sample belongs to the ten largest clones. The sample taken for sequencing was naive CD4+ T cells sorted from blood. This specimen's cell subset or site label, per the study, means: CD45RA+ positively selected. These receptors all stem from a young man in good health.

The CDR3 DNA reads as TGTGCCAGCAGCTTGGGACAGGGGGCTGGTAGCGAGCAGTACTTC. Translation gives CASSLGQGAGSEQYF. The rearrangement links TRBV5-4 to TRBJ2-7; 10 bases map to TRBD1. J was trimmed by 6 bases and V by 0 bases; bases with no gene match: 6. CDR3 length: 15 residues. Germline CDR1 and CDR2: SGHNT and YYREEE (reference sequence).

The chain links TRBV7-9 to TRBJ1-5, with a weak D call TRBD1 (5 bases). The CDR3 length is 15 residues. V gave up 1 base and J gave up 7 bases, with 14 bases separating them. CDR1 and CDR2 from the germline V gene are SEHNR and FQNEAQ (reference sequence). CDR3 DNA sequence: TGTGCCAGCAGCTTAGGTACGGGAGAGGGGCAGCCCCAGCATTTT. This sequence encodes CASSLGTGEGQPQHF.

The J gene is TRBJ1-2, the V gene TRBV7-9; perhaps TRBD1 as D (5 bases). Looked up from germline, CDR1 is SEHNR and CDR2 is FQNEAQ (reference sequence). CDR3 length: 15 residues. Deletions cut 2 bases from V and 0 bases from J, with 10 bases between. CDR3 residues: CASSLLAGANYGYTF. DNA for the CDR3: TGTGCCAGCAGCTTACTAGCGGGGGCTAACTATGGCTACACCTTC.

The chain couples TRBV5-1 to TRBJ2-1, with D uncertain. V dropped 7 bases and J dropped 5 bases, with 7 bases sitting between them. The CDR3 length is 11 residues. Germline V gives CDR1 SGHRS, CDR2 YFSETQ. This chain's CDR3 is CASRTDNEQFF. CDR3 DNA: TGCGCCAGCCGCACAGACAATGAGCAGTTCTTC. The full variable domain, rest sourced from reference TRBV5-1 and TRBJ2-1, is KAGVTQTPRYLIKTRGQQVTLSCSPISGHRSVSWYQQTPGQGLQFLFEYFSETQRNKGNFPGRFSGRQFSNSRSEMNVSTLELGDSALYLCASRTDNEQFFGPGTRLTVL.

This chain links TRBV2 with TRBJ2-6, with TRBD1 identical over 12 bases. CDR3 length: 20 residues. Germline values: CDR1 SNHLY, CDR2 FYNNEI. The V segment lost 6 bases and the J segment 0 bases; nucleotides outside the gene matches: 12. The CDR3, as DNA: TGTGCCAGCAGATTCGACCGGGACAGGGGGCAGGGCTCTGGGGCCAACGTCCTGACTTTC. Translated: CASRFDRDRGQGSGANVLTF.

This rearrangement joins TRBV2 to TRBJ2-7; tentatively, D is TRBD1 (6 bases). The CDR3 length is 15 residues. CDR1 and CDR2 from the germline V gene are SNHLY and FYNNEI. Between the trimmed V and J ends, which lost 2 bases and 3 bases, there was a span of 14 bases. CDR3 in amino acids: CASSEHYRDFYEQYF. In DNA, the CDR3 is TGTGCCAGCAGTGAACATTACAGGGATTTCTACGAGCAGTACTTC.

V gene TRBV15 combines with J gene TRBJ1-2, with TRBD1 matching over 10 bases. V shed 2 bases, J shed 4 bases, and the junction held 4 bases outside the gene matches. The CDR3 runs to 15 residues. CDR1 is LNHNV, CDR2 YYDKDF, per germline (reference sequence). The CDR3 here is CATSRRQGAGYGYTF. CDR3 bases: TGTGCCACCAGCAGAAGACAGGGGGCAGGCTATGGCTACACCTTC.

The rearrangement uses TRBV5-1 and TRBJ1-1, with 7 bases aligning to TRBD1. Germline V gene sequence: CDR1 SGHRS, CDR2 YFSETQ. The J segment lost 8 bases and the V segment lost 0 bases, leaving 4 bases of the junction unmatched. This CDR3 comprises 13 residues. The CDR3 reads CASSLESGGEAFF. The CDR3 DNA sequence: TGCGCCAGCAGCTTGGAATCAGGGGGAGAAGCTTTCTTT.

The chain joins TRBV6-1 to TRBJ2-7, with TRBD1 as a possible D gene (6 bases). V lost 3 bases and J 5 bases, leaving 17 bases between the germline ends. The CDR3 has 15 residues. CDR1 is MNHNS, CDR2 SASEGT, per germline. DNA of the CDR3: TGTGCCAGCAGTGATTGGAGGACAGTTGGCAACGAGCAGTACTTC. Amino acids: CASSDWRTVGNEQYF.

This chain joins TRBV28 and TRBJ2-7; 11 nucleotides align to TRBD2. The CDR3 totals 15 residues. With V trimmed by 5 bases and J by 3 bases, 6 bases remained unmatched. Per the germline V gene, CDR1 is MDHEN and CDR2 is SYDVKM. This chain's CDR3 is CASSGPSGRFYEQYF. Written as DNA, the CDR3 is TGTGCCAGCAGTGGCCCTAGCGGGAGGTTCTACGAGCAGTACTTC.

This clone appeared a single time. This sequence joins TRBV19 and TRBJ2-1, with D perhaps assigned TRBD1 or TRBD2 (5 bases each). The V gene lost 10 bases and the J gene lost 0 bases, with 13 bases spanning the gap. Germline CDR1 reads LNHDA; CDR2 reads SQIVND (reference sequence). The CDR3 length is 14 residues. For the CDR3, the DNA is TGTGCCACTCGGGACCGGAGCTCCTACAATGAGCAGTTCTTC. Residues: CATRDRSSYNEQFF.

The V call is TRBV4-1, the J call TRBJ1-4, with no clear D. Per germline, CDR1 MGHRA and CDR2 YSYEKL. V was cut by 4 bases and J by 5 bases, with 20 bases left in between. The CDR3 is made up of 17 amino acids. CDR3 protein: CASSPLAKGRSNEKLFF. In nucleotides, the CDR3 is TGCGCCAGCAGCCCGCTGGCCAAGGGAAGGTCAAATGAAAAACTGTTTTTT.

Worth noting for this clone: Additional DNA sequences in this sample encode the identical CDR3. The rearrangement links TRBV5-1 to TRBJ2-1, with D uncertain. The CDR3 loop spans 13 amino acids. V was shortened by 0 bases and J by 7 bases, with 8 bases between the two germline ends. The V gene's germline CDR1 is SGHRS and CDR2 YFSETQ. DNA of the CDR3: TGCGCCAGCAGCTTGGATCGCCGGAATGAGCAGTTCTTC. Protein: CASSLDRRNEQFF.

This clone has just one count. This rearrangement joins TRBV5-4 to TRBJ2-5; D may be TRBD2 (6 bases). With 3 bases removed from V and 5 bases from J, the gap between germline ends came to 20 bases. The CDR3 runs to 16 residues. Germline V lookup: CDR1 SGHNT, CDR2 YYREEE (reference sequence). The CDR3 spells CASSSGGQGDRETQYF. In DNA, the CDR3 is TGTGCCAGCAGCTCCGGGGGTCAAGGGGACCGGGAGACCCAGTACTTC.

This clone was seen once. This chain links TRBV2 with TRBJ2-3; D is possibly TRBD1 (5 bases). Per the germline V gene, CDR1 is SNHLY and CDR2 is FYNNEI. This CDR3 region has 14 residues. V was clipped by 6 bases and J by 1 base, with 11 bases between them. The CDR3 is CASRADSRTDTQYF. In DNA, the CDR3 is TGTGCCAGCAGGGCTGACAGCCGCACAGATACGCAGTATTTT. The full variable domain, with the rest looked up from reference TRBV2 and TRBJ2-3, is EPEVTQTPSHQVTQMGQEVILRCVPISNHLYFYWYRQILGQKVEFLVSFYNNEISEKSEIFDDQFSVERPDGSNFTLKIRSTKLEDSAMYFCASRADSRTDTQYFGPGTRLTVL.

V is TRBV12-5 and J is TRBJ2-1; 8 bases fit TRBD2. Per the germline V gene, CDR1 is LGHNT and CDR2 is FRNRAP. V lost 1 base to trimming and J lost 5 bases; unmatched junction nucleotides: 13. The CDR3 runs to 18 residues. In nucleotides, the CDR3 is TGTGCTAGTGGTTTGGACCCCGAACGGGAGGGCAAGAACAATGAGCAGTTCTTC. It encodes CASGLDPEREGKNNEQFF.

The V gene is TRBV7-2, the J gene TRBJ2-4; D is unresolved. The CDR3 runs 18 residues. The V end was cut by 0 bases, the J end by 2 bases, with 17 bases between. Germline values: CDR1 SGHTA, CDR2 FQGNSA. The CDR3 DNA reads TGTGCCAGCAGCTTAGCGGCGCCCCGAACCTCGACCAAAAACATTCAGTACTTC. This translates into CASSLAAPRTSTKNIQYF.

The chain combines TRBV7-6 with TRBJ2-7; TRBD1 aligns across 7 bases. Germline trimming cut 5 bases from V and 0 bases from J; bases unmatched to any gene: 16. The CDR3 is 18 residues long. Germline V lookup: CDR1 SGHVS, CDR2 FNYEAQ. CDR3 region: CASSRTTPDRFSSYEQYF. CDR3 nucleotides: TGTGCCAGCAGCCGAACCACCCCGGACAGGTTTAGCTCCTACGAGCAGTACTTC. The full variable domain, completed using reference TRBV7-6 and TRBJ2-7, is GAGVSQSPRYKVTKRGQDVALRCDPISGHVSLYWYRQALGQGPEFLTYFNYEAQQDKSGLPNDRFSAERPEGSISTLTIQRTEQRDSAMYRCASSRTTPDRFSSYEQYFGPGTRLTVT.

This chain joins TRBV6-1 and TRBJ2-7; D is unclear. Trimming took off 6 bases at V and 6 bases at J, with 15 bases between the two ends. Germline V gives CDR1 MNHNS, CDR2 SASEGT. The CDR3 covers 13 residues. The CDR3 protein is CASSLDGLSEQYF. In DNA form, the CDR3 reads TGTGCCAGCAGCCTGGACGGCTTGTCCGAGCAGTACTTC.

The chain has TRBV7-2 and TRBJ2-1; D gene unclear. This CDR3 is 15 amino acids long. Between the trimmed V and J ends, which lost 4 bases and 0 bases, there was a span of 10 bases. The germline V gene encodes CDR1 SGHTA and CDR2 FQGNSA. CDR3 region: CASSYTVSSYNEQFF. The CDR3 bases are TGTGCCAGCAGCTATACAGTTAGCTCCTACAATGAGCAGTTCTTC.